This T cell receptor (beta chain) originates from a study of STAT3 mutations in large granular lymphocyte leukemia. Overall study context: Among longitudinally sequenced T-LGLL patients, roughly half had canonical activating STAT3 mutations detected.

Comment on this clone: Its specificity is not known.

Findings and caveats of the study: Every T-cell large granular lymphocyte leukemia patient had at least one immunodominant TCR beta clonotype.

TCRdb's copy holds only in-frame clones and misses some; the assay was immunoSEQ multiplex PCR. The sample consists of roughly 38,000 clones, about 88% of them appearing once. What was sequenced was PBMCs. This receptor was taken from a human donor with T large granular lymphocyte leukemia. Some clones in this sample may be carry-over from other donors' samples.

In nucleotides, the CDR3 is TGTGCCAGCACCATGCCGGGGGGCACTGAAGCTTTCTTT. Protein sequence: CASTMPGGTEAFF. The gene calls are TRBV6-6 and TRBJ1-1, with D perhaps TRBD1 (5 bases). The CDR3 has 13 residues. Germline V gene data show CDR1 as MNHNY and CDR2 as SVGAGI (reference sequence). With 7 bases removed from V and 4 bases from J, the gap between germline ends came to 13 bases.